This T cell receptor beta chain was identified in a study of T cell repertoires in cytomegalovirus infection. Across the study: Carrying CMV and the relevant HLA type showed in public TCR beta signatures.

TCRdb fed the reads into MiXCR, producing one record per CDR3 protein. Of hundreds of thousands of distinct CDR3 sequences listed, roughly 9.5% are singletons. General study findings and limits: It was HLA-C-restricted CMV-specific TCR beta clonotypes that dominated the response ex vivo.

This clonotype was picked up many times. Its specificity is not known. The CDR3 has 11 residues. The ends were cut back, 4 bases at V and 8 bases at J, with 8 bases in the middle. The sample comprised PBMCs. This TCR was sampled from a human donor in good health (CMV status not recorded). Some clones in this sample may be carry-over from other donors' samples. The chain links TRBV12-3 or TRBV12-4 to TRBJ1-1; no reliable D call. The CDR3 bases are TGTGCCAGCAGTTACGGCAGAGAAGCTTTCTTT. Residues: CASSYGREAFF.